This T cell receptor beta chain is from a study of long-term antiretroviral therapy in people with HIV. Survey-level immunoSEQ v3.0 assays were run. Sequencing was performed with immunoSEQ multiplex PCR; in TCRdb, only in-frame clones are kept and a portion is missing. This table holds tens of thousands of clones, 65% to 90% found once. The content of samples before DNA extraction was about 0.85-11 million cryopreserved PBMC. The receptor's source is a woman aged 18 to 35 with HIV. This material consisted of unsorted PBMCs, taken just before starting antiretroviral therapy.

Here the CDR3 reads CASSLSGQYVAAEQYF. The CDR3 DNA is TGCGCCAGCAGCCTATCTGGGCAGTACGTCGCGGCCGAGCAGTACTTC. V usage is TRBV4-1 and J usage is TRBJ2-7; D remains unclear. The CDR3 consists of 16 residues. The V end lost 4 bases, the J end lost 6 bases, and 22 bases lay between the germline ends. CDR1 MGHRA and CDR2 YSYEKL come from the germline V gene.